Below, 15 T cell receptor beta chains from the same sample are listed, as sequenced in a study of T cell changes during pregnancy in multiple sclerosis. TCRdb's table, derived via immunoSEQ multiplex PCR, lists solely in-frame clones and lacks some. Of around 80,000 clones in the sample, over 85% were seen once. Sequenced material: peripheral blood, taken in the second trimester of pregnancy. These TCRs come from a female donor in good health, enrolled as a control in a pregnancy study.

The chain links TRBV29-1 to TRBJ2-1; TRBD1 matches 7 bases. Germline CDR1 and CDR2: SQVTM and ANQGSEA. The length of the CDR3 is 15 residues. The V segment lost 0 bases and the J segment 6 bases; nucleotides outside the gene matches: 8. The CDR3 coding sequence is TGCAGCGTTGAAGAAAGAGGACAGGTTGCCAATGAGCAGTTCTTC. This translates into CSVEERGQVANEQFF.

The V and J genes are TRBV7-9 and TRBJ1-3; D gene unclear. This CDR3 contains 16 residues. CDR1 is SEHNR and CDR2 is FQNEAQ in the germline V gene (reference sequence). Trimming removed 2 bases at V and 0 bases at J, with 11 bases between. CDR3 residues: CASSLSSGYSGNTIYF. CDR3 bases: TGTGCCAGCAGCTTATCGAGCGGATACTCTGGAAACACCATATATTTT.

The chain carries TRBV10-1 and TRBJ2-7; tentative D call: TRBD1 (6 bases). The CDR3 spans 17 residues. The germline V gene has CDR1 WNHNN and CDR2 SYGVQD (reference sequence). V was cut by 0 bases and J by 0 bases, with 15 bases left in between. CDR3 coding DNA: TGCGCCAGCAGTGAGTCTAACAGGGTTACAAGCTCCTACGAGCAGTACTTC. It encodes CASSESNRVTSSYEQYF.

The CDR3 protein is CASSPEVPAGGLNTGELFF. The CDR3 DNA reads TGTGCCAGCAGTCCGGAGGTACCAGCGGGAGGGCTGAACACCGGGGAGCTGTTTTTT. J is TRBJ2-2 and V is TRBV5-4, with 10 nucleotides matching TRBD2. Unmatched junction bases numbered 14, after V lost 5 bases and J lost 1 base. Germline V gene sequence: CDR1 SGHNT, CDR2 YYREEE (reference sequence). The CDR3 length is 19 residues.

The chain links TRBV10-3 to TRBJ2-7; 11 bases are a match to TRBD1. The length of the CDR3 is 17 residues. Per germline, CDR1 ENHRY and CDR2 SYGVKD. V was clipped by 5 bases and J by 1 base; unmatched bases: 10. As DNA, the CDR3 is TGTGCCATCAGTCGGGGGACAGGGGGGAAGAAATCCTACGAGCAGTACTTC. Translated, it gives CAISRGTGGKKSYEQYF.

The rearrangement links TRBV19 to TRBJ1-5, with 8 bases identical to TRBD1. V was pared by 3 bases and J by 0 bases, with 4 bases of the junction left unmatched. The germline V gene has CDR1 LNHDA and CDR2 SQIVND (reference sequence). The CDR3 has 16 residues. In nucleotides, the CDR3 is TGTGCCAGTAGTATCCGGACAGGGTTTAGCAATCAGCCCCAGCATTTT. Protein: CASSIRTGFSNQPQHF. The full variable domain, with the rest looked up from reference TRBV19 and TRBJ1-5, is DGGITQSPKYLFRKEGQNVTLSCEQNLNHDAMYWYRQDPGQGLRLIYYSQIVNDFQKGDIAEGYSVSREKKESFPLTVTSAQKNPTAFYLCASSIRTGFSNQPQHFGDGTRLSIL.

The DNA of the CDR3 is TGTGCCAGCAGCTTTGGGACAGGGAACACTGAAGCTTTCTTT. Translated, it gives CASSFGTGNTEAFF. The chain employs TRBV13 and TRBJ1-1, with TRBD1 matching 8 bases. Germline CDR1 reads PRHDT; CDR2 reads FYEKMQ (reference sequence). The ends lost 3 bases at V and 1 base at J; junction bases unmatched: 1. CDR3 length equals 14 residues. Drawing the rest from reference TRBV13 and TRBJ1-1, the complete variable domain is AAGVIQSPRHLIKEKRETATLKCYPIPRHDTVYWYQQGPGQDPQFLISFYEKMQSDKGSIPDRFSAQQFSDYHSELNMSSLELGDSALYFCASSFGTGNTEAFFGQGTRLTVV.

The CDR3 loop reads CASSGIAGTQETQYF. The CDR3 coding sequence is TGCGCCAGCAGCGGGATAGCGGGGACTCAAGAGACCCAGTACTTC. This sequence joins TRBV4-1 and TRBJ2-5; TRBD2 aligns across 8 bases. V lost 5 bases to trimming and J lost 2 bases; unmatched junction nucleotides: 7. From germline, CDR1 is MGHRA and CDR2 YSYEKL. The CDR3 has 15 amino acids.

The chain has TRBV15 and TRBJ2-7, with D perhaps matching TRBD2 (5 bases). The CDR3 is 12 residues long. Germline CDR1 and CDR2: LNHNV and YYDKDF (reference sequence). V gave up 1 base and J gave up 4 bases, with 5 bases separating them. The CDR3 nucleotides are TGTGCCACCAGCAGAGGAGGGTACGAGCAGTACTTC. This sequence encodes CATSRGGYEQYF.

The rearrangement joins TRBV6-6 to TRBJ2-1, with TRBD2 as a possible D gene (5 bases). Between the trimmed V and J ends, which lost 0 bases and 3 bases, there was a span of 9 bases. Germline V CDR1 and CDR2: MNHNY, SVGAGI (reference sequence). This CDR3 comprises 15 residues. The CDR3 spells CASSYSQRNYNEQFF. The CDR3 bases are TGTGCCAGCAGTTACTCCCAGCGGAACTACAATGAGCAGTTCTTC.

The chain is built from TRBV27 and TRBJ2-5; 12 bases fit TRBD2. The CDR3 totals 16 residues. Per the germline V gene, CDR1 is MNHEY and CDR2 is SMNVEV (reference sequence). Unmatched junction bases numbered 7, after V lost 5 bases and J lost 3 bases. CDR3 sequence: CASSGGLAGGKETQYF. The DNA for the CDR3 is TGTGCCAGCAGTGGGGGACTAGCGGGCGGTAAAGAGACCCAGTACTTC.

The CDR3 region has the DNA TGCGCCAGCAGCCTGGGACAGGGAAGGTATGAGCAGTTCTTC. Its translation is CASSLGQGRYEQFF. The V call is TRBV5-1, the J call TRBJ2-1, with 9 bases that match TRBD1. Looked up from germline, CDR1 is SGHRS and CDR2 is YFSETQ. The CDR3 contains 14 residues. Trimming removed 4 bases from V and 8 bases from J; junction bases left unmatched: 7.

The chain carries TRBV19 and TRBJ1-2, with D possibly TRBD1 on 5 matching bases. CDR1 and CDR2 from the germline V gene are LNHDA and SQIVND (reference sequence). Trimming removed 3 bases from V and 4 bases from J, with 18 bases in between. The CDR3 is made up of 16 amino acids. In DNA, the CDR3 is TGTGCCAGTAGTATGCTTTTCGTGACAGACACCTATGGCTACACCTTC. Its protein is CASSMLFVTDTYGYTF.

The count of this clone is one. J is TRBJ2-1 and V is TRBV7-9; 10 positions match TRBD2. The germline CDR1 and CDR2 sequences are SEHNR and FQNEAQ (reference sequence). The J segment lost 6 bases and the V segment lost 6 bases, leaving 8 bases of the junction unmatched. The CDR3 contains 15 residues. The CDR3 DNA is TGTGCCAGCAGACCTACGGGACTAGCGTTCAATGAGCAGTTCTTC. Encoded protein: CASRPTGLAFNEQFF.

This chain joins TRBV5-1 and TRBJ2-1; unclear D gene. Germline V CDR1 and CDR2: SGHRS, YFSETQ. Trimming took 0 bases from V and 2 from J, leaving 6 bases between them. The CDR3 runs to 14 residues. The CDR3 DNA is TGCGCCAGCAGCTTGGAGCTAACCTACAATGAGCAGTTCTTC. Translation: CASSLELTYNEQFF.